The T cell receptor beta chain under discussion was sequenced for a study of preoperative IRX-2 immunotherapy in early breast cancer. CDR3 size: 16 residues. Profiling relied on immunoSEQ multiplex PCR, and the TCRdb table lists in-frame clones only, not all of them. This sample has around 57,000 clones, with around 94% found just once. Specified treatment: preoperative locoregional IRX-2 cytokine immunotherapy. Preoperative locoregional IRX-2 cytokine immunotherapy was tested in the phase Ib source study. V is TRBV12-2 and J is TRBJ2-7; the table's TRBD1 call for D was not verified on the DNA. TRBV12-2 corresponds to a pseudogene. This clonotype was sampled from a human donor with breast cancer. The specimen was taken from a patient treated with IRX-2 immunotherapy. The CDR3 here is CASRSPPTGSSYEQYF. CDR3 in DNA: TGTGCAAGTCGCTCCCCCCCGACAGGGAGTTCCTACGAGCAGTACTTC.